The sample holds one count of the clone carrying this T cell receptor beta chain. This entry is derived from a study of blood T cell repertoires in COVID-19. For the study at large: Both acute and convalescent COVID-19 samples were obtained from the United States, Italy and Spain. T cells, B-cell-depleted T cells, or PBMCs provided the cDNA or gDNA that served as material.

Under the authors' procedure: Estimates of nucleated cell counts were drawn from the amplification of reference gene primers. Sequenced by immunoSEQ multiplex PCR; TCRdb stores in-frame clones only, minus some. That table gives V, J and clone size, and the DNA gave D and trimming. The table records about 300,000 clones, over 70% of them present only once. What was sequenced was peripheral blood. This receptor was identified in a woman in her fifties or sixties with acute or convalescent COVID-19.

CDR3 residues: CSVIGEGGDTQYF. The CDR3 DNA follows: TGCAGCGTAATAGGGGAGGGTGGGGATACGCAGTATTTT. This chain joins TRBV29-1 and TRBJ2-3, with 7 nucleotides matching TRBD2. Looked up from germline, CDR1 is SQVTM and CDR2 is ANQGSEA. The CDR3 is made up of 13 amino acids. Unmatched junction bases numbered 9, after V lost 6 bases and J lost 6 bases.